This TCR beta chain was found in a study of T-cell reconstitution after alpha-beta-depleted transplantation in children. Study results and caveats: Among T cells one year after transplant, newly produced cells accounted for most counts and diversity.

During its preparation, the TCRbeta library received unique molecular identifiers. TCRdb recomputed calls from the PCR reads with MiXCR, one row per CDR3 protein. The sample has around 960,000 distinct CDR3 sequences; about 26% are singletons. This clonotype was seen more than once but under ten times. Its antigen is still unknown. Germline CDR1 reads ENHRY; CDR2 reads SYGVKD. This CDR3 comprises 15 residues. Trimming at V came to 4 bases and at J to 4 bases, leaving 5 bases not matched to a gene. The source was PBMCs, mostly from graft donor cells, collected 360 days after TCRalphabeta/CD19-depleted stem cell transplant. The chain recombines TRBV10-3 with TRBJ1-1; 11 bases are a match to TRBD1. The sequence derives from a boy younger than two who had a stem cell transplant for SCID, so the T cells may come from the graft donor. CDR3 DNA: TGTGCCATCAGTGGGGGACAGGGGGTCGGCACTGAAGCTTTCTTT. As protein: CAISGGQGVGTEAFF.